The 30 T cell receptor beta chains presented below share a single source sample, sequenced in a study of neurological immune-mediated disorders. MiXCR, applied by TCRdb to the 5' RACE reads, yields one record per CDR3 protein. There are around 40,000 distinct CDR3 sequences in the sample; 7% to 8.5% occur only once, and around 5% lies in the top ten. The sequencing sample was made of CD4+ T cells from blood. These receptors came from a man between 50 and 59 years old in good health.

This clonotype has a count of ten or more. The CDR3 loop is CASSPTGRLAKNIQYF. For the CDR3, the DNA is TGTGCCAGCAGTCCGACAGGAAGATTAGCCAAAAACATTCAGTACTTC. The rearrangement joins TRBV28 to TRBJ2-4; maybe TRBD1 (6 bases). CDR3 length: 16 amino acids. Trimming took off 5 bases at V and 0 bases at J, with 14 bases between the two ends. Germline V gene lookup returns CDR1 MDHEN and CDR2 SYDVKM.

This clonotype was counted ten times or more. The rearrangement links TRBV7-2 to TRBJ1-1, with D hard to call. Trimming removed 1 base at V and 11 bases at J, with 17 bases between. CDR3 length equals 14 residues. Per the germline V gene, CDR1 is SGHTA and CDR2 is FQGNSA. The CDR3 coding sequence is TGTGCCAGCAGCTTAGGCCAGCCTTCGGCGGATGCTTTCTTT. It encodes CASSLGQPSADAFF.

This clonotype was found many times. This chain uses TRBV7-2 with TRBJ2-1, with TRBD2 matching 11 bases. Germline CDR1 and CDR2: SGHTA and FQGNSA. The CDR3 is made up of 16 amino acids. With 7 bases clipped from V and 0 bases from J, the junction kept 5 bases outside the gene matches. CDR3 nucleotide sequence: TGTGCCAGCAAGCCTAGCGGGAGGTTCTCCTACAATGAGCAGTTCTTC. This encodes CASKPSGRFSYNEQFF.

This clonotype was found many times. The chain joins TRBV5-1 to TRBJ2-5; 12 positions agree with TRBD2. There are 16 residues in the CDR3. The germline V gene encodes CDR1 SGHRS and CDR2 YFSETQ. The V segment lost 3 bases and the J segment 7 bases; nucleotides outside the gene matches: 10. The CDR3 DNA sequence: TGCGCCAGCAGCTCACGGACTAGCGGGATTCTGGGGACCCAGTACTTC. Its translation: CASSSRTSGILGTQYF.

This clonotype has ten or more counts. The CDR3 here is CASSLYRAPNEKLFF. In DNA form, the CDR3 reads TGTGCCAGCAGCTTGTACAGGGCCCCCAATGAAAAACTGTTTTTT. V gene TRBV7-2 combines with J gene TRBJ1-4; D is perhaps TRBD1 (6 bases). Germline V gives CDR1 SGHTA, CDR2 FQGNSA. The CDR3 consists of 15 residues. V lost 3 bases and J 5 bases, leaving 13 bases between the germline ends. Full variable domain (missing parts from reference TRBV7-2 and TRBJ1-4): GAGVSQSPSNKVTEKGKDVELRCDPISGHTALYWYRQSLGQGLEFLIYFQGNSAPDKSGLPSDRFSAERTGGSVSTLTIQRTQQEDSAVYLCASSLYRAPNEKLFFGSGTQLSVL.

The V and J genes are TRBV30 and TRBJ2-7, with 7 bases that match TRBD2. The junction had 7 bases not matched to a gene; V was cut back by 2 bases and J by 3 bases. Germline V lookup: CDR1 GTSNPN, CDR2 SVGIG (reference sequence). The CDR3 is made up of 14 amino acids. The CDR3 loop is CAWSLRLADYEQYF. CDR3 coding DNA: TGTGCCTGGAGTTTAAGGCTAGCGGACTACGAGCAGTACTTC.

This clonotype was seen only a few times. This chain connects TRBV30 to TRBJ2-3; 7 bases map to TRBD2. Germline CDR1 reads GTSNPN; CDR2 reads SVGIG (reference sequence). The CDR3 covers 17 residues. J was trimmed by 9 bases and V by 2 bases; bases with no gene match: 20. The CDR3 protein is CAWSQGAYAGEARTQYF. CDR3 DNA: TGTGCCTGGAGTCAAGGGGCTTACGCGGGAGAGGCACGGACGCAGTATTTT.

At least ten counts were recorded for this clonotype. This sequence joins TRBV28 and TRBJ1-5; TRBD1 might be the D (6 bases). Looked up from germline, CDR1 is MDHEN and CDR2 is SYDVKM. Trimming cost V 6 bases and J 4 bases, with 16 bases left between them. The CDR3 runs to 15 residues. CDR3 in amino acids: CASSSGGAGNQPQHF. The CDR3 DNA sequence: TGTGCCAGCAGCTCGGGGGGGGCTGGGAATCAGCCCCAGCATTTT.

Only a few counts were recorded for this clonotype. The chain employs TRBV5-6 and TRBJ2-7; either TRBD1 or TRBD2 may fit D (5 bases each). Germline lookup yields CDR1 SGHDT and CDR2 YYEEEE. The CDR3 runs 14 residues. Trimming stripped 1 base from V and 7 bases from J, with 15 bases between. The CDR3 spells CASSLNDWWGEQYF. As DNA, the CDR3 is TGTGCCAGCAGCTTGAACGACTGGTGGGGGGAGCAGTACTTC.

This clonotype was observed many times. The chain couples TRBV7-9 to TRBJ2-5; 8 nucleotides align to TRBD1. Germline assignment: CDR1 SEHNR and CDR2 FQNEAQ (reference sequence). Germline trimming cut 6 bases from V and 3 bases from J; bases unmatched to any gene: 9. CDR3 length: 15 amino acids. The CDR3 protein is CASSFGTGQKETQYF. DNA of the CDR3: TGTGCCAGCAGTTTCGGGACAGGACAAAAAGAGACCCAGTACTTC.

This clonotype showed up many times. The rearrangement uses TRBV28 and TRBJ1-1; D gene ambiguous. Per germline, CDR1 MDHEN and CDR2 SYDVKM. This CDR3 has 13 amino acids. Trimming stripped 4 bases from V and 4 bases from J, with 10 bases between. The CDR3 DNA sequence: TGTGCCAGCAGTTACAAGACTGGCACTGAAGCTTTCTTT. It translates to CASSYKTGTEAFF.

The rearrangement links TRBV19 to TRBJ1-6, with 7 nucleotides matching TRBD1. The CDR3 has 14 amino acids. Germline loops: CDR1 LNHDA, CDR2 SQIVND (reference sequence). Trimming removed 4 bases from V and 5 bases from J; junction bases left unmatched: 2. Written as DNA, the CDR3 is TGTGCCAGTAGTACCGGGACAGATAATTCACCCCTCCACTTT. Residues: CASSTGTDNSPLHF.

In its sample, this clonotype was seen many times. This chain connects TRBV11-2 to TRBJ2-5, with D possibly matching TRBD1 (6 bases). The CDR3 loop spans 15 amino acids. The germline V gene has CDR1 SGHAT and CDR2 FQNNGV. Trimming shortened V by 2 bases and J by 4 bases, and 14 bases separated the two germline ends. The CDR3 DNA reads as TGTGCCAGCAGCTTACGGCGGCAGGGGAGAGAGACCCAGTACTTC. As protein: CASSLRRQGRETQYF.

There are many counts of this clonotype. The gene calls are TRBV28 and TRBJ1-1; D unresolved. The CDR3 totals 12 residues. V lost 6 bases, J lost 0 bases, and 5 bases lay in between. Germline V gene lookup returns CDR1 MDHEN and CDR2 SYDVKM. The CDR3, as DNA: TGTGCCAGCAGCTCCATGAACACTGAAGCTTTCTTT. Its protein is CASSSMNTEAFF.

This clonotype was detected many times. Given a much more abundant clone one base away, this may be a read error. This chain connects TRBV12-3 or TRBV12-4 to TRBJ2-6, with TRBD2 identical over 9 bases. V dropped 9 bases and J dropped 5; count of bases not matched to a gene: 14. The CDR3 loop spans 17 amino acids. This chain's CDR3 is CASDSTSGLCRANVLTF. The DNA for the CDR3 is TGTGCCAGTGATTCCACTAGCGGGTTGTGCCGGGCCAACGTCCTGACTTTC.

This clonotype was found many times. The chain recombines TRBV5-1 with TRBJ2-5, with D hard to call. The CDR3 spans 13 residues. Trimming took 2 bases from V and 6 from J, leaving 11 bases between them. Looked up from germline, CDR1 is SGHRS and CDR2 is YFSETQ. The CDR3 DNA is TGCGCCAGCAGCTTCGGAGCGCCTCAGACCCAGTACTTC. This translates into CASSFGAPQTQYF.

This clonotype was recorded many times. The chain carries TRBV4-1 and TRBJ1-4, with TRBD1 as a possible D gene (5 bases). Germline loops: CDR1 MGHRA, CDR2 YSYEKL. V dropped 6 bases and J dropped 3 bases, with 14 bases sitting between them. CDR3 length equals 15 residues. The CDR3 sequence: CASRRPGRSNEKLFF. CDR3 nucleotides: TGCGCCAGCAGGCGACCGGGACGGTCTAATGAAAAACTGTTTTTT.

This clonotype was detected many times. The chain combines TRBV7-2 with TRBJ2-1; 11 bases are a match to TRBD2. Trimming cost V 4 bases and J 10 bases; bases outside gene matches: 12. Germline V CDR1 and CDR2: SGHTA, FQGNSA. The CDR3 loop spans 16 amino acids. The CDR3 here is CASSSLAGGPKTEQFF. Written as DNA, the CDR3 is TGTGCCAGCAGCTCCCTAGCGGGAGGCCCAAAAACAGAGCAGTTCTTC.

This clonotype was seen ten or more times. This chain connects TRBV20-1 to TRBJ1-4, with 8 bases fitting TRBD1. CDR1 and CDR2 from the germline V gene are DFQATT and SNEGSKA (reference sequence). The CDR3 has 12 amino acids. CDR3 sequence: CSFRGPNEKLFF. The DNA for the CDR3 is TGCAGCTTCAGGGGGCCTAATGAAAAACTGTTTTTT.

The rearrangement uses TRBV28 and TRBJ2-5; D may be TRBD1 (6 bases). Trimming shortened V by 5 bases and J by 4 bases, and 17 bases separated the two germline ends. The CDR3 totals 15 residues. CDR1 MDHEN and CDR2 SYDVKM come from the germline V gene. CDR3 loop: CASSLPLGRGETQYF. In DNA, the CDR3 is TGTGCCAGCAGTCTGCCTTTGGGCAGGGGAGAGACCCAGTACTTC.

This clonotype was detected ten times or more. The V call is TRBV12-3 or TRBV12-4, the J call TRBJ2-5; tentative D call: TRBD1 (7 bases). The CDR3 sequence is 12 residues long. With 6 bases removed from V and 9 bases from J, the gap between germline ends came to 14 bases. CDR3 sequence (DNA): TGTGCCAGCAGAAAAACAGGGGAGGCCCAGTACTTC. This codes for CASRKTGEAQYF.

There are many counts of this clonotype. The rearrangement joins TRBV19 to TRBJ2-3, with a weak D call TRBD2 (6 bases). This CDR3 is 14 amino acids long. The germline V and J ends were trimmed by 3 bases and 7 bases, with 14 bases remaining between them. Germline assignment: CDR1 LNHDA and CDR2 SQIVND (reference sequence). CDR3 nucleotide sequence: TGTGCCAGTAGTATTTATCCCGCGGGACATACGCAGTATTTT. This codes for CASSIYPAGHTQYF.

This clonotype was detected many times. The chain joins TRBV7-3 to TRBJ2-1; 8 bases line up with TRBD1. Germline trimming cut 5 bases from V and 3 bases from J; bases unmatched to any gene: 3. Per germline, CDR1 SGHTA and CDR2 FQGTGA. This CDR3 comprises 14 residues. CDR3 DNA sequence: TGTGCCAGCAGCCGGACAGGGTACTACAATGAGCAGTTCTTC. Its translation: CASSRTGYYNEQFF.

This clonotype was found many times. CDR3 bases: TGTGCCAGCAGCTTAGGTTCCGGGGGGCGAGGCAATCAGCCCCAGCATTTT. Encoded protein: CASSLGSGGRGNQPQHF. The chain is built from TRBV7-6 and TRBJ1-5; D perhaps matches TRBD1 (6 bases). The V end lost 1 base, the J end lost 2 bases, and 15 bases lay between the germline ends. Germline CDR1 and CDR2: SGHVS and FNYEAQ. This CDR3 comprises 17 residues.

The V gene is TRBV15, the J gene TRBJ2-5, with TRBD1 matching 9 bases. This CDR3 spans 15 amino acids. Germline V gene sequence: CDR1 LNHNV, CDR2 YYDKDF (reference sequence). J was trimmed by 1 base and V by 3 bases; bases with no gene match: 3. The CDR3 region has the DNA TGTGCCACCAGCAGTTCGGGACAGGGCCAAGAGACCCAGTACTTC. Residues: CATSSSGQGQETQYF.

This clonotype was seen a few times. This chain joins TRBV18 and TRBJ1-1, with 7 bases matching TRBD1. The CDR3 is 16 residues long. Germline values: CDR1 KGHSH, CDR2 LQKENI. Trimming cost V 6 bases and J 1 base; bases outside gene matches: 11. The CDR3 nucleotides read TGTGCCAGCTCGATACTACAGGGGAAAGGGAACACTGAAGCTTTCTTT. Translation gives CASSILQGKGNTEAFF.

This clonotype was recorded at least ten times. The chain uses TRBV5-1 and TRBJ2-3; either TRBD1 or TRBD2 may fit D (5 bases each). Trimming stripped 4 bases from V and 2 bases from J, with 17 bases between. This CDR3 has 16 residues. In germline, CDR1 is SGHRS, CDR2 YFSETQ. In DNA, the CDR3 is TGCGCCAGCAGCCAGCCAGCCGGGGCCAACACAGATACGCAGTATTTT. Protein product: CASSQPAGANTDTQYF.

This clonotype appeared many times. This sequence joins TRBV29-1 and TRBJ2-1, with 9 bases aligning to TRBD1. This CDR3 comprises 13 residues. After removal of 5 bases from V and 3 bases from J, the junction contained 2 bases not matched to a gene. Per germline, CDR1 SQVTM and CDR2 ANQGSEA. CDR3 in DNA: TGCAGCGTTCCGACAGGGGGCTACAATGAGCAGTTCTTC. It specifies CSVPTGGYNEQFF.

This clonotype was picked up many times. The V call is TRBV30, the J call TRBJ1-6, with D maybe TRBD1 (6 bases). The V and J ends lost 1 base and 10 bases respectively, with 11 bases between them. CDR3 size: 13 residues. Germline V gene lookup returns CDR1 GTSNPN and CDR2 SVGIG (reference sequence). Written as DNA, the CDR3 is TGTGCCTGGAGTGCAAAACAGGGATCACCCCTCCACTTT. Residues: CAWSAKQGSPLHF.

The chain joins TRBV4-2 to TRBJ1-3; D is unresolved. The CDR3 is 17 residues long. V was shortened by 1 base and J by 0 bases, with 13 bases between the two germline ends. Germline-derived CDR1 and CDR2 are LGHNA and YNFKEQ. CDR3 nucleotide sequence: TGTGCCAGCAGCCAAGGGGTAGGCGGAGGCTCTGGAAACACCATATATTTT. It specifies CASSQGVGGGSGNTIYF.